Shown below are 10 T cell receptor beta chains from a single sample sequenced in a study of T cells in Graves' hyperthyroidism and ophthalmopathy. It was RNA transcripts that yielded the amplified TCR beta CDR3 regions. HTBI primers drove first-round RT-PCR of the TCR CDR3. From the multiplex PCR reads, TCRdb called clonotypes with MiXCR, one entry per CDR3 protein. In the table there are hundreds of thousands of distinct CDR3 sequences, approximately 19% of which are singletons. Sample: blood. Every receptor here comes from a woman aged 18-35 years with Graves' hyperthyroidism.

This clonotype was seen more than once but under ten times. The J gene is TRBJ2-7, the V gene TRBV3-1, with 9 bases aligning to TRBD2. The CDR3 runs to 14 residues. The germline V gene encodes CDR1 LGHDT and CDR2 YNNKEL (reference sequence). The V segment lost 1 base and the J segment 6 bases; nucleotides outside the gene matches: 4. In nucleotides, the CDR3 is TGTGCCAGCAGCCAAGTCCAGCGGGGGGTCGAGCAGTACTTC. This codes for CASSQVQRGVEQYF.

This clonotype was seen repeatedly, ten times or more. The genes are TRBV6-2 or TRBV6-3 and TRBJ1-2, with D uncertain. Germline CDR1 reads MNHEY; CDR2 reads SVGEGT. The CDR3 has 13 amino acids. V was shortened by 6 bases and J by 2 bases, with 10 bases between the two germline ends. DNA of the CDR3: TGTGCCAGCAGGGCAGCTGGAAACTATGGCTACACCTTC. Translated: CASRAAGNYGYTF.

The genes are TRBV12-3 or TRBV12-4 and TRBJ1-1, with D possibly matching TRBD1 (5 bases). Trimming stripped 6 bases from V and 4 bases from J, with 12 bases between. The CDR3 runs 13 residues. This CDR3 reads CASRSTGGTEAFF. The CDR3 coding sequence is TGTGCCAGCAGGTCCACAGGCGGCACTGAAGCTTTCTTT.

The chain employs TRBV6-4 and TRBJ2-5, with 14 nucleotides matching TRBD2. After removal of 6 bases from V and 4 bases from J, the junction contained 16 bases not matched to a gene. This CDR3 is built from 19 residues. Germline CDR1 reads MRHNA; CDR2 reads SNTAGT. CDR3 nucleotide sequence: TGTGCCAGCAGGGACGGGACTAGCGGGGGCTCCTTTTTCCGAGAGACCCAGTACTTC. This encodes CASRDGTSGGSFFRETQYF.

In its sample, this clonotype was seen many times. The chain is built from TRBV15 and TRBJ2-7; TRBD2 agrees at 13 bases. This CDR3 is built from 16 residues. The V gene's germline CDR1 is LNHNV and CDR2 YYDKDF (reference sequence). V gave up 2 bases and J gave up 3 bases; unmatched junction bases: 4. The CDR3 region is CATSRKRTSGGYEQYF. The CDR3 region has the DNA TGTGCCACCAGCAGAAAGAGGACTAGCGGGGGCTACGAGCAGTACTTC.

The CDR3 DNA reads as TGTGCCAGCAGCGTAGAGGGACAGGGGGCGTTGGGCTACACCTTC. Protein sequence: CASSVEGQGALGYTF. The chain combines TRBV9 with TRBJ1-2; TRBD1 matches 12 bases. Germline CDR1 and CDR2: SGDLS and YYNGEE. Trimming cost V 0 bases and J 8 bases; bases outside gene matches: 5. The CDR3 has 15 amino acids.

This clonotype was counted ten times or more. J is TRBJ2-7 and V is TRBV19; TRBD1 agrees at 10 bases. V shed 8 bases and J 0 bases; nucleotides not matched to a gene: 4. The CDR3 sequence is 14 residues long. Germline CDR1 reads LNHDA; CDR2 reads SQIVND (reference sequence). The CDR3 sequence: CASGQGDNSYEQYF. The CDR3 DNA sequence: TGTGCCAGTGGACAGGGGGACAACTCCTACGAGCAGTACTTC.

This clonotype has a count of ten or more. J is TRBJ1-2 and V is TRBV7-2; 7 nucleotides line up with TRBD1. Trimming cost V 5 bases and J 4 bases; bases outside gene matches: 4. Germline V gene lookup returns CDR1 SGHTA and CDR2 FQGNSA. The CDR3 is made up of 13 amino acids. The CDR3 sequence: CASSRQGSYGYTF. CDR3 nucleotide sequence: TGTGCCAGCAGCCGACAGGGATCCTATGGCTACACCTTC.

This clonotype has ten or more counts. The gene calls are TRBV20-1 and TRBJ2-2; D may be TRBD1 (6 bases). Germline V gene sequence: CDR1 DFQATT, CDR2 SNEGSKA (reference sequence). The length of the CDR3 is 14 residues. V lost 6 bases to trimming and J lost 6 bases, with 17 bases between them. The CDR3 coding sequence is TGCAGTGCCATTCCCGGGACATCTTCCGGGGAGCTGTTTTTT. This translates into CSAIPGTSSGELFF.

This clonotype appeared a few times. The chain is built from TRBV18 and TRBJ2-2; D remains ambiguous. The CDR3 consists of 17 residues. V lost 2 bases, J lost 3 bases, and 16 bases lay in between. The V gene's germline CDR1 is KGHSH and CDR2 LQKENI. The chain's CDR3 is CASSPSRPKSDTGELFF. CDR3 in DNA: TGTGCCAGCTCACCATCCAGACCGAAATCTGACACCGGGGAGCTGTTTTTT. The variable domain in full, with the rest retrieved from reference TRBV18 and TRBJ2-2, is NAGVMQNPRHLVRRRGQEARLRCSPMKGHSHVYWYRQLPEEGLKFMVYLQKENIIDESGMPKERFSAEFPKEGPSILRIQQVVRGDSAAYFCASSPSRPKSDTGELFFGEGSRLTVL.